This T cell receptor (beta chain) was identified during a study of breast tumors, draining lymph nodes, adjacent tissues. Breast cancer patients provided tissue from their axillary draining lymph nodes. Germline CDR1 reads SEHNR; CDR2 reads FQNEAQ (reference sequence). Trimming took 1 base from V and 13 from J, leaving 17 bases between them. The CDR3 loop spans 15 amino acids. TCRdb itself ran the multiplex PCR reads through MiXCR, one entry per CDR3 protein. The repertoire consists of approximately 190,000 distinct CDR3 sequences, with around 33% occurring once and the leading ten covering 4% to 4.5%. There are many counts of this clonotype. Its target is unknown. Overall study results and limits: Luminal-like breast cancer showed significantly higher tumor–nontumor repertoire similarity than basal-like. The data were judged consistent with most tumor T cells coming from lymph node and expanding in tumor. Tumor repertoires ranked between lymph nodes and nontumor tissue in diversity, with V and J gene preferences. That most tumor T cells come from lymph nodes remained unproven.

The TCR originated in a female donor with breast cancer. Some clones in this sample may be carry-over from other donors' samples. The chain joins TRBV7-9 to TRBJ1-6, with D unclear. The specimen was axillary lymph node tissue. CDR3 region: CASSLEGGPQGPLHF. For the CDR3, the DNA is TGTGCCAGCAGCTTAGAGGGAGGCCCTCAAGGCCCCCTCCACTTT.